The subject of this entry is one TCR beta chain. Its cognate antigen is unknown. Germline lookup yields CDR1 SQVTM and CDR2 ANQGSEA. This CDR3 has 13 residues. Trimming took 4 bases from V and 5 from J; bases not matched to a gene: 2. The data are from a study of graft-versus-host responses after intestinal transplantation. In the study overall: Each transplant was multivisceral, liver-intestinal, or isolated intestinal. Anti-thymocyte globulin was used for induction in all recipients, who then took tacrolimus and steroids for approximately three years.

Produced via immunoSEQ multiplex PCR; TCRdb's table is partial and in-frame only. The sample carries 55,000 to 75,000 clones, 75% to 90% recorded once. Findings and limits, study-wide: Marrow from the recipient contained GvH clones, some of which had appeared first in ileum or blood.

The source of this sequence is a human donor who was the organ donor for an intestinal transplant. The chain joins TRBV29-1 to TRBJ1-5; TRBD1 matches 10 bases. This specimen was unstimulated CD4+ T cells sorted from spleen or lymph node cells, taken before transplant. This CDR3 is CSVAGTGDQPQHF. In DNA, the CDR3 is TGCAGCGTTGCAGGGACAGGGGATCAGCCCCAGCATTTT. The full variable domain, with the rest looked up from reference TRBV29-1 and TRBJ1-5, is SAVISQKPSRDICQRGTSLTIQCQVDSQVTMMFWYRQQPGQSLTLIATANQGSEATYESGFVIDKFPISRPNLTFSTLTVSNMSPEDSSIYLCSVAGTGDQPQHFGDGTRLSIL.